This T cell receptor (beta chain) was profiled in a study of T-cell memory formation after mild COVID-19 (TCRdb year 2021). Describing the broader study: Most TCR sequence clusters were specific to one of the two donors. In a couple of donors, T-cell clones that expanded and contracted after mild COVID-19 were tracked by sequencing TCRalpha and TCRbeta repertoires over time. The cohort was made up of two young adult volunteers, one female and one male, who were previously healthy. Broad study findings and their caveats: Only a couple of mild cases were covered in the study, and larger cohorts including severe cases with pre-infection samples were considered necessary. Whether the second-wave clones peaking on day 37 were SARS-CoV-2 specific was not confirmed. Some responding clones were detected in pre-infection memory, suggesting pre-existing cross-reactive memory T cells joined the SARS-CoV-2 response. Clones contracting from day 15 to 85 had balanced CD4/CD8 phenotypes, while a second wave expanding from day 15 to 37 was biased towards CD4+. Contracting CD4+ clones were found mainly in CM and EM memory subsets, while CD8+ clones were enriched in EMRA.

TCRdb shows the sequencer as Illumina NovaSeq 6000. TCRalpha and TCRbeta cDNA libraries were constructed by 5'RACE with constant-segment primers, with sample barcodes and unique molecular identifiers being introduced. Trizol reagent was used to extract RNA from every sample. Libraries were amplified in two PCR steps, with a second sample barcode and Illumina TruSeq adapters added in the second step. Libraries were sequenced on an Illumina NovaSeq with 2 x 150 bp paired-end reads. The authors' analysis ran thus. With migec v1.2.7, reads were demultiplexed and then collapsed into UMI-guided consensus sequences. Using mixcr v2.1.11, UMI consensuses were aligned to TRA and TRB V and J templates and then assembled into clonotypes. A clonotype was counted as expanded or contracted only when both edgeR and NoisET called the clonotype significant, with the noise models trained on biological replicates. edgeR calls used a false discovery rate-adjusted p below 0.01 and a log2 fold-change threshold of 1. As an exploratory analysis of dynamics, max-normalized trajectories of the 1000 most abundant clonotypes were examined by PCA with hierarchical clustering. Each responding clone was given a CD4 or CD8 phenotype based on the CD4+ and CD8+ repertoires, which had been sequenced separately. Through fastp at Q25 and MiXCR, TCRdb rebuilt clones from the public reads, retaining in-frame beta chains. Merged by CDR3 protein, the rows form single entries marked with the most common genes and DNA. It is TCRdb's table, rather than the study itself, that gives the V and J calls and clone size. Counted in this sample were 350,000 to 500,000 distinct CDR3 sequences; 20% of them appeared once. The ten largest clones take up 8.4% of the sample.

Comment on this clonotype: Its antigen remains unidentified. It has no much larger one-base neighbor in the sample; base qualities were not kept.

PBMCs were isolated by Ficoll-Paque density gradient centrifugation. V has 4 bases trimmed and J has 4 bases trimmed; junction bases matching no gene number 14. The CDR3 holds 18 amino acids from the cysteine to the phenylalanine. This entry keeps only the CDR3 DNA: 54 bases, framed from base 1. The germline V gene supplies CDR1 LGHNA and CDR2 YNFKEQ. The V gene is TRBV4-2 and the J gene is TRBJ2-3; the junction holds 10 bases that match TRBD2. Sequences were obtained from PBMCs or a T cell subset sorted from them (not recorded which). The sequence was obtained from an adult woman who had mild COVID-19 (a few samples of this study predate the infection). The sample titles of this study are shuffled in the database, so cell type and time point are left out; the donor was told from shared clones. The DNA reads TGTGCCAGCAGCCCCTGGGAGGCTAGCGGGAGTAGCGCAGATACGCAGTATTTT. This sequence encodes CASSPWEASGSSADTQYF.